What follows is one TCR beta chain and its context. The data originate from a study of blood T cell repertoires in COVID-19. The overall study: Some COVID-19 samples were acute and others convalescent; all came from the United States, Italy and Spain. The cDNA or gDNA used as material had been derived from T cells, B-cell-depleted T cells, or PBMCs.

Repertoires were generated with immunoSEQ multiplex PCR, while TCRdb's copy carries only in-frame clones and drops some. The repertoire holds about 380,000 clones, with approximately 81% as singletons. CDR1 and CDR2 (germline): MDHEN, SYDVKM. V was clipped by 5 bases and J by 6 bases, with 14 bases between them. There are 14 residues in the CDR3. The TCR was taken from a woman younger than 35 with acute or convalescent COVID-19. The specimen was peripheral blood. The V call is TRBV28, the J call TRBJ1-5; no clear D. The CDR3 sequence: CASSPLGGAQPQHF. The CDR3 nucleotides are TGTGCCAGCAGTCCCCTAGGCGGTGCTCAGCCCCAGCATTTT.